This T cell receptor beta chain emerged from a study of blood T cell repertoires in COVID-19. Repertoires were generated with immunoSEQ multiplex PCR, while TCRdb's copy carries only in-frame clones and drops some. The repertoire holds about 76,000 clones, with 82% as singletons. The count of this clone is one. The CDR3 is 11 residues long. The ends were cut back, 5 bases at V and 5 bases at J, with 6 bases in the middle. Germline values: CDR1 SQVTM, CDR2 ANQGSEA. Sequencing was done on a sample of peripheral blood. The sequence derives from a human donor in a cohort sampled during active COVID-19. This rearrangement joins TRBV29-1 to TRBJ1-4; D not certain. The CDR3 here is CSVYENEKLFF. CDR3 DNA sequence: TGCAGCGTTTACGAGAATGAAAAACTGTTTTTT.